A selection of T cell receptor beta chains follows, all from one sample in a study of blood T cell repertoires in COVID-19. Here immunoSEQ multiplex PCR was the method, and the copy in TCRdb shows in-frame clones only, minus some. The sample lists roughly 250,000 clones, about 90% occurring once. Material for sequencing was PBMCs or T cells enriched from blood (not recorded which). The receptors here all came from a woman aged 40 to 50 with acute COVID-19. Each CDR3 is given with its conserved first and last residue. D genes are given only for firm matches. Size is omitted from some rows. Given values are once, few, many or a class for expanded clones.

TRBV2	NA	TRBD2	TRBJ2-1	TGTGCCAGCAGTGGAAGGCGGGAGGGCCGGGTTGAGCAGTTCTTC	CASSGRREGRVEQFF
TRBV25-1	NA	TRBD2	TRBJ2-7	TGTGCCAGCAGTGTAGCGGGAGAGGAAGAGCAGTACTTC	CASSVAGEEEQYF
TRBV21-1	NA	NA	TRBJ2-7	TGTGCCAGCAACAAAGGTCGGGACAAGGGGCCCTCTTCCTACGAGCAGTACTTC	CASNKGRDKGPSSYEQYF
TRBV3-1/TRBV3-2	NA	TRBD1	TRBJ1-5	TGTGCCAGCAGCCAAGACCTTCTGACAGGGAACAATCAGCCCCAGCATTTT	CASSQDLLTGNNQPQHF
TRBV19	NA	TRBD2	TRBJ2-1	TGTGCCAGTAGTGTTGGTACTAGCGATAGGAATGAGCAGTTCTTC	CASSVGTSDRNEQFF
TRBV18	NA	NA	TRBJ1-2	TGTGCCAGCTCACCTTTCAAAGGTGCGGGGAGTTTTCCTAGAGGCTACACCTTC	CASSPFKGAGSFPRGYTF
TRBV9	NA	NA	TRBJ2-7	TGTGCCAGCAGCGCACCAGGTTTGCTCGAGCAGTACTTC	CASSAPGLLEQYF
TRBV6-5	NA	TRBD1	TRBJ1-2	TGTGCCAGCAGTTTGACAGGGGCGAACTATGGCTACACCTTC	CASSLTGANYGYTF
TRBV7-6	few	NA	TRBJ1-6	TGTGCCAGCAGCTTAGCGCCGGGGGGATCACCCCTCCACTTT	CASSLAPGGSPLHF
TRBV29-1	NA	TRBD2	TRBJ2-3	TGCAGCGCCATGGCTAGCGGGAGAAGCACAGATACGCAGTATTTT	CSAMASGRSTDTQYF
TRBV27	NA	TRBD2	TRBJ2-7	TGTGCCAGCAGTTTTTCAAGCGGGAGGGACTACGAGCAGTACTTC	CASSFSSGRDYEQYF
TRBV5-1	NA	NA	TRBJ2-1	TGCGCCAGCAGCTTGGGAACAGGGAGCTCCTACAATGAGCAGTTCTTC	CASSLGTGSSYNEQFF
TRBV5-4	few	TRBD2	TRBJ2-3	TGTGCCAGCAGCCGTATAGCGGGAATGGACACAGATACGCAGTATTTT	CASSRIAGMDTDTQYF
TRBV6-5	NA	TRBD1	TRBJ1-2	TGTGCCAGCAGTTACGGGACAGGGGGATTAAGAGCCTTC	CASSYGTGGLRAF
TRBV2	NA	NA	TRBJ1-2	TGTGCCAGCACCAGGGTTGCTGGCTACACCTTC	CASTRVAGYTF
TRBV5-4	NA	NA	TRBJ2-1	TGTGCCAGCAGCTTGGACCTAGGGGACAATGAGCAGTTCTTC	CASSLDLGDNEQFF
TRBV9	NA	NA	TRBJ2-1	TGTGCCAGCAGCGTCGCCGGGACTCAATACAATGAGCAGTTCTTC	CASSVAGTQYNEQFF
TRBV19	NA	TRBD1	TRBJ1-5	TGTGCCAGTAGTATACGAGGACAGGGCGGACAGCCCCAGCATTTT	CASSIRGQGGQPQHF
TRBV5-1	NA	TRBD1	TRBJ1-1	TGCGCCAGCAGCTTGCGACAGGGGGACACTGAAGCTTTCTTT	CASSLRQGDTEAFF
TRBV6-5	NA	TRBD2	TRBJ2-3	TGTGCCAGCGAGACTAGCGGGAGGTGGGATACGCAGTATTTT	CASETSGRWDTQYF
TRBV10-3	NA	TRBD2	TRBJ2-4	TGTGCCACCCAGTCCGGGACTAGCGGGAGTAACATTCAGTACTTC	CATQSGTSGSNIQYF
TRBV7-2	NA	NA	TRBJ2-3	TGTGCCAGCAGCTTAGACTGGGGCGTCACAGATACGCAGTATTTT	CASSLDWGVTDTQYF
TRBV7-2	NA	TRBD2	TRBJ2-2	TGTGCCAGCAGCCTGGGACTAAAGAACACCGGGGAGCTGTTTTTT	CASSLGLKNTGELFF
TRBV19	NA	TRBD1	TRBJ1-3	TGTGCCAGTAGTACTACAGGGGGGACTGGAAACACCATATATTTT	CASSTTGGTGNTIYF
TRBV9	NA	NA	TRBJ1-3	TGTGCCAGCAGCGTAGCAGGAAACACCATATATTTT	CASSVAGNTIYF
TRBV10-3	NA	TRBD1	TRBJ1-1	TGTGCCATCAGTGGACAGGGGGCGCGAGTGAACACTGAAGCTTTCTTT	CAISGQGARVNTEAFF